Sequencing of this T cell receptor (beta chain) was carried out in a study of beta chain features in type 1 diabetes. The overall study: Healthy donors resembled patients in age, gender and cell yields.

The study reverse transcribed the entire isolated RNA, so it sequenced expressed TCRB transcripts. Here immunoSEQ multiplex PCR was the method, and the copy in TCRdb shows in-frame clones only, minus some. In the table there are 350,000 to 450,000 clones, over 9.5% of which are singletons. Study observations and caveats: All four CD4+ subsets from Type 1 diabetes patients carried moderately but significantly shorter TCRB CDR3s. Lower insertion and higher deletion counts appeared at VDJ junctions in type 1 diabetes patients. A closer apparent resemblance between naive, central memory and Treg TCRB repertoires was seen in patients than in healthy donors.

Each sorted fraction was over 95% pure. V gave up 2 bases and J gave up 3 bases; unmatched junction bases: 4. This CDR3 contains 15 residues. CDR1 is MGHDK and CDR2 is SYGVNS in the germline V gene. About this clone itself: Its cognate antigen is unknown.

The rearrangement joins TRBV25-1 to TRBJ1-1, with 9 nucleotides matching TRBD1. This TCR derives from a woman younger than 30 with type 1 diabetes. Input material: naive CD4+ T cells from blood. The CDR3 region has the DNA TGTGCCAGCAGTGAACTTGACAGGGGGGACACTGAAGCTTTCTTT. This gives the protein CASSELDRGDTEAFF.